Sequencing of this T cell receptor beta chain was carried out in a study of shared clonotypes between healthy human individuals. Turning to this clone: Its specificity is unknown. This sample also contains other DNA sequences that code for the same CDR3.

V dropped 2 bases and J dropped 1; count of bases not matched to a gene: 2. The CDR3 sequence is 14 residues long. Germline CDR1 and CDR2: KGHSH and LQKENI. Each subset's genomic DNA was split evenly across several immunoSEQ plates. When replicate PCRs were run on sorted subsets, they used 200 to 250 ng DNA, some 33,000 T cell genomes. Clones were read by immunoSEQ multiplex PCR, and TCRdb kept only the in-frame ones, dropping some. The sample yields millions of clones, just over 90% seen once. General study points: What rarefaction showed was incomplete sorted-subset sequencing despite large depth.

The clonotype originates from a man younger than 35 in good health. The sample consisted of naive CD4+ T cells sorted from blood. Subset indicated: CD45RA+ positively selected. The chain recombines TRBV18 with TRBJ2-7; 7 positions match TRBD2. The CDR3 spells CASSPASGSYEQYF. CDR3 DNA: TGTGCCAGCTCACCAGCTAGCGGTTCCTACGAGCAGTACTTC.